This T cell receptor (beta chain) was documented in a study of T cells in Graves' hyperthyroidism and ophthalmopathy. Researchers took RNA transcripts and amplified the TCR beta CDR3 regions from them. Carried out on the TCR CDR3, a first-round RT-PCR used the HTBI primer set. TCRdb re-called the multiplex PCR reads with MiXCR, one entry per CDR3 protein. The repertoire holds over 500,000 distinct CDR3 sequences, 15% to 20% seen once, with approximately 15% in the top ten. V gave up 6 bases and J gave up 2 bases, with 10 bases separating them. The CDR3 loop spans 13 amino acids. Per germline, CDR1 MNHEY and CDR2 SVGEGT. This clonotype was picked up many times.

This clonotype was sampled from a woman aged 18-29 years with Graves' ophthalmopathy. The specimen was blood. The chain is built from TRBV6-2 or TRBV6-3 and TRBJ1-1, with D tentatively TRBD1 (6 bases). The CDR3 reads CASRNRVNTEAFF. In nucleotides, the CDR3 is TGTGCCAGCAGAAACAGGGTAAACACTGAAGCTTTCTTT.